The clone carrying this T cell receptor beta chain was counted only a few times. What it binds is not known. Germline CDR1 is KGHDR and CDR2 is SFDVKD. Trimming took 2 bases from V and 2 from J, leaving 8 bases between them. The CDR3 loop spans 15 amino acids. The data belong to a study of blood T cells in healthy people across ages. Study-wide findings and caveats: PBMCs that were unsorted prevented a conclusive naive versus antigen-experienced comparison. Naive CD4+ cells and diversity were both higher in long-lived donors than in aged donors.

Primers used in a second PCR of about 7 to 12 cycles were a sample-barcoded 5' primer and a J-beta primer mix. One entry per CDR3 protein, called by TCRdb with MiXCR from the 5' RACE reads. The profile shows roughly 1.9 million distinct CDR3 sequences, roughly 43% of them singletons. Investigators took 9.5 to 10 milliliters of peripheral blood from every donor. Input material: blood. V and J are TRBV24-1 and TRBJ1-4; weak D call: TRBD1 (6 bases). The sequence was collected from a human donor in good health. The CDR3 loop is CATSDSGATNEKLFF. CDR3 in DNA: TGTGCCACCAGTGATTCGGGGGCGACTAATGAAAAACTGTTTTTT.